This T cell receptor beta chain stems from a study of T cell responses to AZD1222 COVID-19 vaccine. The CDR3 runs to 21 residues. The germline CDR1 and CDR2 sequences are MNHEY and SVGEGT. V was cut by 0 bases and J by 2 bases, with 23 bases left in between. Study-wide results and limits: Only a handful of AZD1222 recipients tested seropositive at baseline.

Turning to this clone: The target antigen is unknown.

This table comes from immunoSEQ multiplex PCR, and its TCRdb copy is limited to in-frame clones, with some not included. The sample carries about 260,000 clones, 85% to 95% recorded once. The sequence derives from an adult in good health. The sample in question was peripheral blood, obtained on day 0 of AZD1222 vaccination. The chain recombines TRBV6-2 or TRBV6-3 with TRBJ1-6; D is unresolved. CDR3 in amino acids: CASSYSSLIYPTGTYNSPLHF. The CDR3 bases are TGTGCCAGCAGTTACTCTTCACTCATTTACCCGACGGGGACCTATAATTCACCCCTCCACTTT.